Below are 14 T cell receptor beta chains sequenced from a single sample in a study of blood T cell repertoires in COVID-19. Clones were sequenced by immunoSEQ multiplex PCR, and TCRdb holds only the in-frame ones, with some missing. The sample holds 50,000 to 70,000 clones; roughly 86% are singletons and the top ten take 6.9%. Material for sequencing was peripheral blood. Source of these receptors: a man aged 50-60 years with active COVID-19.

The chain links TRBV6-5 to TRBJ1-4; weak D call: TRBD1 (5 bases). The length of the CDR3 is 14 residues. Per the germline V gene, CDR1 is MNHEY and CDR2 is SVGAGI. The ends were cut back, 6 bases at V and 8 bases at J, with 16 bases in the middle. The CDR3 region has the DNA TGTGCCAGCAGCCTGGGGCAGGGTCACGAAAAACTGTTTTTT. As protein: CASSLGQGHEKLFF.

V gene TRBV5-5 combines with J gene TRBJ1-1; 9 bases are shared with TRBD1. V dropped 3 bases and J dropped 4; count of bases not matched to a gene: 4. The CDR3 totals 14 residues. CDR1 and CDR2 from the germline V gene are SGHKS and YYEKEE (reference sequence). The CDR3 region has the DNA TGTGCCAGCAGCTGGGGGACAGGGACCACTGAAGCTTTCTTT. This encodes CASSWGTGTTEAFF. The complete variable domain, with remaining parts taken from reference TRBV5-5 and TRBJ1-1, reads DAGVTQSPTHLIKTRGQQVTLRCSPISGHKSVSWYQQVLGQGPQFIFQYYEKEERGRGNFPDRFSARQFPNYSSELNVNALLLGDSALYLCASSWGTGTTEAFFGQGTRLTVV.

CDR3 amino acids: CASSLPDTLEQYV. The CDR3 bases are TGTGCCAGCAGCTTACCGGACACCCTCGAGCAGTACGTC. The rearrangement uses TRBV7-2 and TRBJ2-7, with D maybe TRBD1 (5 bases). The CDR3 is made up of 13 amino acids. The V gene's germline CDR1 is SGHTA and CDR2 FQGNSA. With 2 bases removed from V and 6 bases from J, the gap between germline ends came to 11 bases.

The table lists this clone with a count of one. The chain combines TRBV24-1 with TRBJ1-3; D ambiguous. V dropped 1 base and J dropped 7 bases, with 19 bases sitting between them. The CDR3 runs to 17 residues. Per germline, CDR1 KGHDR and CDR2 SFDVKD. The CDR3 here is CATSDFFLVSAGNTIYF. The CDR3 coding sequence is TGTGCCACCAGTGATTTTTTTTTGGTTTCGGCCGGGAACACCATATATTTT.

CDR3 coding DNA: TGTGCCAGCAGCCTTAGCGGGGGAGCGTGGAGCTCCTACAATGAGCAGTTCTTC. This sequence encodes CASSLSGGAWSSYNEQFF. The V gene is TRBV7-9, the J gene TRBJ2-1; 9 positions agree with TRBD2. V dropped 5 bases and J dropped 0; count of bases not matched to a gene: 11. Germline V gene data show CDR1 as SEHNR and CDR2 as FQNEAQ (reference sequence). The CDR3 spans 18 residues. Looking up the rest from reference TRBV7-9 and TRBJ2-1 gives the full variable domain: DTGVSQNPRHKITKRGQNVTFRCDPISEHNRLYWYRQTLGQGPEFLTYFQNEAQLEKSRLLSDRFSAERPKGSFSTLEIQRTEQGDSAMYLCASSLSGGAWSSYNEQFFGPGTRLTVL.

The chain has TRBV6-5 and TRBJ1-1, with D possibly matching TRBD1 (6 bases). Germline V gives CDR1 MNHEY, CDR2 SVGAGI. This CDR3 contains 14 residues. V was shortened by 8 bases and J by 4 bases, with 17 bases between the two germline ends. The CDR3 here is CASHYGGRLTEAFF. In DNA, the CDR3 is TGTGCCAGCCATTACGGGGGGCGCCTCACTGAAGCTTTCTTT.

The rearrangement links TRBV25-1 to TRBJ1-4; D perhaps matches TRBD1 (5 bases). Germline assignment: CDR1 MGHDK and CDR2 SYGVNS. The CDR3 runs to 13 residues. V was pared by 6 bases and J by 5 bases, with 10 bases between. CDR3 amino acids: CASRGGDNEKLFF. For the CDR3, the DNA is TGTGCCAGCAGGGGGGGGGACAATGAAAAACTGTTTTTT.

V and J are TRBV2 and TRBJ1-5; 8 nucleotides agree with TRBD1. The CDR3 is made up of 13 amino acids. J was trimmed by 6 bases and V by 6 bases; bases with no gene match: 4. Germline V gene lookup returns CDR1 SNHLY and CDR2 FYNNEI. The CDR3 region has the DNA TGTGCCAGCAGGCAGGGGGCTCTTCAGCCCCAGCATTTT. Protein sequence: CASRQGALQPQHF.

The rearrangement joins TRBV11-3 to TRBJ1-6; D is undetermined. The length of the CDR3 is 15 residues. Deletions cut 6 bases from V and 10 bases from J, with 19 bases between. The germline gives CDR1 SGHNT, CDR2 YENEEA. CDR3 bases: TGTGCCAGCAGTTCCGCGACGGAGGTTCGGTCACCCCTCCACTTT. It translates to CASSSATEVRSPLHF.

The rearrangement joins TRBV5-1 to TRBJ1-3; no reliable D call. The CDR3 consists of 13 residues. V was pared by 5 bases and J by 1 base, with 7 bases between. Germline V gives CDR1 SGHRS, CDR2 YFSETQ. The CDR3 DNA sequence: TGCGCCAGCAGTCGGGGTTCTGGAAACACCATATATTTT. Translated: CASSRGSGNTIYF.

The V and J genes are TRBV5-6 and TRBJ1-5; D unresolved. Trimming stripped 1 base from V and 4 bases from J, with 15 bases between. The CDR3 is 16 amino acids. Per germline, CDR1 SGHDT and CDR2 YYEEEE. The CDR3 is CASSLLGVTTNQPQHF. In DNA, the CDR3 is TGTGCCAGCAGCTTGTTAGGTGTGACAACGAATCAGCCCCAGCATTTT.

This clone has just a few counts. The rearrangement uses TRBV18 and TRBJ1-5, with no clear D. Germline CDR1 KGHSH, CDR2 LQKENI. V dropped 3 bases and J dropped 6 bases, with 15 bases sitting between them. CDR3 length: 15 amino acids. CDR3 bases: TGTGCCAGCTCACCGGTCCCGGGATCGCGTCAGCCCCAGCATTTT. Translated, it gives CASSPVPGSRQPQHF.

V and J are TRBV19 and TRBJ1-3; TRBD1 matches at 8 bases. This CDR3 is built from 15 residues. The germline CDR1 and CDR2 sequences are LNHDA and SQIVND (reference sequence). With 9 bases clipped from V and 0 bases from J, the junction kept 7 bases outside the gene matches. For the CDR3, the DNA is TGTGCCAGCAGGGACAGGCGAGACTCTGGAAACACCATATATTTT. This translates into CASRDRRDSGNTIYF.

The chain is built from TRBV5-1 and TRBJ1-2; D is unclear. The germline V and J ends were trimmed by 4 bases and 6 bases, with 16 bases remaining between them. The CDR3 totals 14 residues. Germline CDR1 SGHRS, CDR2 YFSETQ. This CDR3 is CASSPEAGSHGYTF. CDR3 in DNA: TGCGCCAGCAGCCCGGAGGCGGGTTCGCATGGCTACACCTTC.